One T cell receptor beta chain is described in this entry. Its antigen remains unknown. These data come from a study of cytomegalovirus exposure and HLA in healthy donors. Study background: Sequencing of about 179 million T cells in an earlier analysis found about 120 million unique TCR beta sequences.

The study ran its PCR with 60 Vbeta and 13 Jbeta primers. Sequenced by immunoSEQ multiplex PCR; TCRdb stores in-frame clones only, minus some. Of more than 90,000 clones in the sample, about 79% were seen once. Between the trimmed V and J ends, which lost 8 bases and 3 bases, there was a span of 14 bases. The CDR3 spans 13 residues. Germline loops: CDR1 MNHEY, CDR2 SVGAGI. General study points: In a later analysis, a genetic analysis reported fewer productive-TCR N-insertions in an Asian-associated ancestry cluster than the cohort average. A likely sequencing artifact accounted for one observed cluster of highly shared sequence variants.

J is TRBJ2-7 and V is TRBV6-5; D is possibly TRBD2 (5 bases). The TCR sequence derives from a woman aged 18-29 years in good health and CMV-seropositive. The specimen sequenced was PBMCs. CDR3 sequence: CASGRERGYEQYF. CDR3 coding DNA: TGTGCCAGCGGTAGGGAACGGGGCTACGAGCAGTACTTC.